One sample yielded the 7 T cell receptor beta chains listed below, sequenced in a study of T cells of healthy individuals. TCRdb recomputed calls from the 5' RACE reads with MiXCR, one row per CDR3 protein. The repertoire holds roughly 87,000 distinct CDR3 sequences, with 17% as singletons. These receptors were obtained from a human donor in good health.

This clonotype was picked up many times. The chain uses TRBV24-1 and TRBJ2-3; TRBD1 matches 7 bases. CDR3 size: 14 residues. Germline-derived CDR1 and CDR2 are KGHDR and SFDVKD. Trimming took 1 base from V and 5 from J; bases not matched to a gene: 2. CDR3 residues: CATSDFNRGDTQYF. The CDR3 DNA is TGTGCCACCAGTGATTTCAACAGGGGAGATACGCAGTATTTT.

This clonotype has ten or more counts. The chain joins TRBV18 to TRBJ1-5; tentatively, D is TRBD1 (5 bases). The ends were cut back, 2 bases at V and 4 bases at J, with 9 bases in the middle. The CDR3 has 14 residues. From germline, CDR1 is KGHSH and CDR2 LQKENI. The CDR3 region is CASSPGHLNQPQHF. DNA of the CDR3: TGTGCCAGCTCACCAGGACACCTAAATCAGCCCCAGCATTTT.

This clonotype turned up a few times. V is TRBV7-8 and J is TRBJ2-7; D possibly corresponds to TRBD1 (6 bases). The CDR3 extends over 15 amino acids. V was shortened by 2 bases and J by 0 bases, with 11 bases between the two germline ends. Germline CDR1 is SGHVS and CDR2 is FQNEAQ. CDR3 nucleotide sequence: TGTGCCAGCAGCTTAAGGGCAGGGGCCTCCTACGAGCAGTACTTC. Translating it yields CASSLRAGASYEQYF.

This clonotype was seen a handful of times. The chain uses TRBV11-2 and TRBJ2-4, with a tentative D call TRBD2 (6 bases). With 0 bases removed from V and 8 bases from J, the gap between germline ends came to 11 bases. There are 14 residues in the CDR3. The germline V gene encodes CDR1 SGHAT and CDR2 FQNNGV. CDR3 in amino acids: CASSLDRGIDIQYF. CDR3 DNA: TGTGCCAGCAGCTTAGATCGCGGGATTGACATTCAGTACTTC.

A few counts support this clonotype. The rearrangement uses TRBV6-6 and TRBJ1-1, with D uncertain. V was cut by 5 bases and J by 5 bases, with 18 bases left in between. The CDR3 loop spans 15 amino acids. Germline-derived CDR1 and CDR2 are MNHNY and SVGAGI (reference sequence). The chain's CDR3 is CASSVTVTVGTEAFF. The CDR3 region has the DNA TGTGCCAGCAGTGTAACGGTTACAGTTGGAACTGAAGCTTTCTTT.

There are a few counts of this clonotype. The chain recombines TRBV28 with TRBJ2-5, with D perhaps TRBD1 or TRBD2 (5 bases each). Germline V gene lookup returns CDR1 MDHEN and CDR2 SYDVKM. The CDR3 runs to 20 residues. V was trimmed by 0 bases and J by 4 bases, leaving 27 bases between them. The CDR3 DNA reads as TGTGCCAGCAGTTTATGGACCGACTCTGGACATATCCAGGACTTAGAGACCCAGTACTTC. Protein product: CASSLWTDSGHIQDLETQYF.

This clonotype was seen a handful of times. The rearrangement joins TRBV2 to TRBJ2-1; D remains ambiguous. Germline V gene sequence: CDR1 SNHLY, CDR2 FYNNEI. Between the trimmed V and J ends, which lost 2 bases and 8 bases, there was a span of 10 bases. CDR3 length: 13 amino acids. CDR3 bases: TGTGCCAGCAGTGAACCTTCCTCCGATGAGCAGTTCTTC. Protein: CASSEPSSDEQFF.